The clone carrying this TCR beta chain was seen ten or more times. Its antigen is unknown. The CDR3 sequence is 15 residues long. V was cut by 2 bases and J by 14 bases, with 19 bases left in between. CDR1 is SGHTA, CDR2 FQGNSA, per germline. This sample is drawn from a study of T-cell memory formation after mild COVID-19. General observations from the study: Pre-infection memory showed some responding clones, and this suggested that cross-reactive memory joined. Clones that got smaller from day 15 to 85 had even CD4/CD8, while clones growing later tipped toward CD4+. Clones which contracted sat mainly in CM and EM if CD4+, and in EMRA if CD8+.

Constant-segment primers and 5'RACE yielded cDNA libraries for TCR alpha and TCR beta, each carrying sample barcodes and UMIs. TCRdb itself ran the 5' RACE reads through MiXCR, one entry per CDR3 protein. The top ten hold under 25% of the sample, which has under 300,000 distinct CDR3 sequences, approximately 9% seen once. Material for sequencing was PBMCs or a T cell subset sorted from them (not recorded which). This TCR came from a young man who had mild COVID-19 (a few samples of this study predate the infection). Cell type and time point are not known. The rearrangement uses TRBV7-2 and TRBJ1-6, with a tentative D call TRBD1 (5 bases). CDR3 protein: CASSLTPEAGGALHF. The CDR3 DNA reads as TGTGCCAGCAGCTTAACCCCCGAGGCCGGAGGGGCCCTCCACTTT.